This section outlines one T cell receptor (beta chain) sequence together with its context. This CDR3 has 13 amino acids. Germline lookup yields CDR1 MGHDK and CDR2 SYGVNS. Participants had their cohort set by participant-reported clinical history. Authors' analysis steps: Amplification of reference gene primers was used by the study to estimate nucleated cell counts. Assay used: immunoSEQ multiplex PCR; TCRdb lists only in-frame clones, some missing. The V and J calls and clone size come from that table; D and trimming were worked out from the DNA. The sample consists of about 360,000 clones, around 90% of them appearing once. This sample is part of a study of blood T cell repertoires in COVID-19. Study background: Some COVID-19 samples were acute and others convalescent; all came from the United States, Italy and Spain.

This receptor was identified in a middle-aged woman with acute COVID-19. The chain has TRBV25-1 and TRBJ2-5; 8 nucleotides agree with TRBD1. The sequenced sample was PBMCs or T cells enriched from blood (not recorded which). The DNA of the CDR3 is TGTGCTAGAACGGGGACAGGACAAGAGACCCAGTACTTC. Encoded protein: CARTGTGQETQYF.